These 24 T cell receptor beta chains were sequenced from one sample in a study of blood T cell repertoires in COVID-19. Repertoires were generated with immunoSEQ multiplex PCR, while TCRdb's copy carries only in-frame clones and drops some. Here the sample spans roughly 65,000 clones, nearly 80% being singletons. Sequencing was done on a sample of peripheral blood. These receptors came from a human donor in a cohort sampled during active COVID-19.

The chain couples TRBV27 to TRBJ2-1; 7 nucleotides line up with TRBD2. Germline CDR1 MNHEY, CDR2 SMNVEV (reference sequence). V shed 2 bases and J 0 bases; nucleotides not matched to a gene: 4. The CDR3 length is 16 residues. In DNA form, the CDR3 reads TGTGCCAGCAGTTTAACCGGGAGGAGCTCCTACAATGAGCAGTTCTTC. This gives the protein CASSLTGRSSYNEQFF.

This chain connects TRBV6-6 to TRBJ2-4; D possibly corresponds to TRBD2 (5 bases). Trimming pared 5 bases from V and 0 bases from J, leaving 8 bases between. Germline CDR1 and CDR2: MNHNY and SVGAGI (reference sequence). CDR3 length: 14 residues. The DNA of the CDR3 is TGTGCCAGCAGTCCCGGACTAGCCAAAAACATTCAGTACTTC. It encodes CASSPGLAKNIQYF.

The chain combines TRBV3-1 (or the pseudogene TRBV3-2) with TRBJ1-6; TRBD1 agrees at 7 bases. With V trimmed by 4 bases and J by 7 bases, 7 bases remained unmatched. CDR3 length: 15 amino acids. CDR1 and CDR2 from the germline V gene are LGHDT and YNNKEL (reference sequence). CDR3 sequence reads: CASSPPGQSNSPLHF. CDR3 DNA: TGTGCCAGCAGCCCGCCGGGACAGTCCAATTCACCCCTCCACTTT.

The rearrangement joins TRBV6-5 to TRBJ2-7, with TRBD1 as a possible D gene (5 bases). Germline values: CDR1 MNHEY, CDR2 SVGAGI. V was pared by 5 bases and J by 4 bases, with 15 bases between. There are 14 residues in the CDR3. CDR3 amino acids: CASSPQTGPYEQYF. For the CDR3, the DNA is TGTGCCAGCAGTCCCCAAACAGGCCCTTACGAGCAGTACTTC.

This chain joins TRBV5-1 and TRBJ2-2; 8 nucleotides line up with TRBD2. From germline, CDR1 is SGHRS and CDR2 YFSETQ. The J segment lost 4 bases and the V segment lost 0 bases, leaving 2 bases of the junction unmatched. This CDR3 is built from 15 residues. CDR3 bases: TGCGCCAGCAGCTTGGGCGGGGGGTCCACCGGGGAGCTGTTTTTT. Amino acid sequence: CASSLGGGSTGELFF.

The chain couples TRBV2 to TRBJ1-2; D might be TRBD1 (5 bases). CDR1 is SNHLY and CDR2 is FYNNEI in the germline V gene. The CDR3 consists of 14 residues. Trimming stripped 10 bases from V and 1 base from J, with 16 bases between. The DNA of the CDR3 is TGTGCCAACGGGGGACCGCTTATTAACTATGGCTACACCTTC. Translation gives CANGGPLINYGYTF.

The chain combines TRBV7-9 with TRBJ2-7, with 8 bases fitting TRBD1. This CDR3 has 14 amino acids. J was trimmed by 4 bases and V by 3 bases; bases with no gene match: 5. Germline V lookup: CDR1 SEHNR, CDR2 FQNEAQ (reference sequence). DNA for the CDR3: TGTGCCAGCAGCTTCGCAGGGGGCAGATACGAGCAGTACTTC. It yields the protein CASSFAGGRYEQYF.

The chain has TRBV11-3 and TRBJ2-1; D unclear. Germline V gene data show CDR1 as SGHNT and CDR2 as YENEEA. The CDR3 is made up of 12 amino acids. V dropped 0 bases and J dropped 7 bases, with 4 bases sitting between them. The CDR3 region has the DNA TGTGCCAGCAGCTTAGATTCGAATGAGCAGTTCTTC. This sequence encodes CASSLDSNEQFF.

CDR3 nucleotide sequence: TGTGCCAGCAGTTTATCGGTGGGGCTCGGGAGTAGCAATCAGCCCCAGCATTTT. This codes for CASSLSVGLGSSNQPQHF. The V call is TRBV28, the J call TRBJ1-5; tentatively, D is TRBD1 (5 bases). V lost 1 base, J lost 0 bases, and 16 bases lay in between. The CDR3 contains 18 residues. Germline CDR1 is MDHEN and CDR2 is SYDVKM.

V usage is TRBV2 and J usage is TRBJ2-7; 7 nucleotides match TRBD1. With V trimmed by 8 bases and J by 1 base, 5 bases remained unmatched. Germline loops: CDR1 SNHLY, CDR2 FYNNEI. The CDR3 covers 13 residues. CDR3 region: CASRPGGSYEQYF. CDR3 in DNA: TGTGCCAGCCGACCAGGGGGTTCCTACGAGCAGTACTTC. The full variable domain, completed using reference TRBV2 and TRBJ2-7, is EPEVTQTPSHQVTQMGQEVILRCVPISNHLYFYWYRQILGQKVEFLVSFYNNEISEKSEIFDDQFSVERPDGSNFTLKIRSTKLEDSAMYFCASRPGGSYEQYFGPGTRLTVT.

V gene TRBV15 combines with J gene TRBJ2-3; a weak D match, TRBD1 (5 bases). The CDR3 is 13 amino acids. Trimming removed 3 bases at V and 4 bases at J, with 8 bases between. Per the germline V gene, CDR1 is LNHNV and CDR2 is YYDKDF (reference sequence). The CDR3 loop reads CATSRGLADTQYF. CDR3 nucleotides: TGTGCCACCAGCAGGGGGCTGGCAGATACGCAGTATTTT.

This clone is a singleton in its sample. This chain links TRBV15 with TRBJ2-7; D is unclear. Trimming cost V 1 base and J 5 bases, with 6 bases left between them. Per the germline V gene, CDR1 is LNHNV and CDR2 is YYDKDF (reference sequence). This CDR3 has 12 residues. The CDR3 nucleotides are TGTGCCACCAGCAGAGCTCCGGACGAGCAGTACTTC. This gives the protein CATSRAPDEQYF.

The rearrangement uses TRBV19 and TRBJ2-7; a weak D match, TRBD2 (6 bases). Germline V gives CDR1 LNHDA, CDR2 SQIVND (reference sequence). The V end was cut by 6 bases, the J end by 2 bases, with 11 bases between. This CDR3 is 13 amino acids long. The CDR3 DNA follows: TGTGCCAGTAGCTTGGGGGAGGCCTACGAGCAGTACTTC. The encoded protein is CASSLGEAYEQYF.

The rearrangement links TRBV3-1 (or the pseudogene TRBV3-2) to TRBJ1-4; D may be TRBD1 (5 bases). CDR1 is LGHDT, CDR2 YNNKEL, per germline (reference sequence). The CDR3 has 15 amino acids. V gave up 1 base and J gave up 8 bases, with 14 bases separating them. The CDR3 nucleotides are TGTGCCAGCAGCCAAGGGAAGGGGCTCTCGGAAAAACTGTTTTTT. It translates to CASSQGKGLSEKLFF.

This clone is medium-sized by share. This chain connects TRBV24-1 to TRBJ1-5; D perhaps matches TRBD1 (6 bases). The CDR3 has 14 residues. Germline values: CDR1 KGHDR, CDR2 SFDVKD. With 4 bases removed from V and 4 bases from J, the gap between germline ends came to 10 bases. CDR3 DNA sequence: TGTGCCACCAGTGACCGTCAGGGGAATCAGCCCCAGCATTTT. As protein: CATSDRQGNQPQHF.

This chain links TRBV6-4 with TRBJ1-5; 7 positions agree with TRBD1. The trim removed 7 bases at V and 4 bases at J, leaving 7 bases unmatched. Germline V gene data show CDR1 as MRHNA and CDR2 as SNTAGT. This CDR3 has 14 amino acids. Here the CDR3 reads CASTVGQVNQPQHF. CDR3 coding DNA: TGTGCCAGCACTGTCGGACAGGTGAATCAGCCCCAGCATTTT.

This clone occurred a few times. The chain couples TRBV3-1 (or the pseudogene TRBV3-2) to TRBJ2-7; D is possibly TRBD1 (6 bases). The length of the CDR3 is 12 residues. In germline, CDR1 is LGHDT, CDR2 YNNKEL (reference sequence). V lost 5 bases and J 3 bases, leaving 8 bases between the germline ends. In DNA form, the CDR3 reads TGTGCCAGCAGCTTCAGGGGCTACGAGCAGTACTTC. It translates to CASSFRGYEQYF.

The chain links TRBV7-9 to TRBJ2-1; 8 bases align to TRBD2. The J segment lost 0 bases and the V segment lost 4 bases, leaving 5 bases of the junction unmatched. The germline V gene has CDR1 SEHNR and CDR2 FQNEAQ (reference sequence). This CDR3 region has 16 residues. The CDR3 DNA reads TGTGCCAGCAGCTCCCGGGGGGGGAGCTCCTACAATGAGCAGTTCTTC. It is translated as CASSSRGGSSYNEQFF.

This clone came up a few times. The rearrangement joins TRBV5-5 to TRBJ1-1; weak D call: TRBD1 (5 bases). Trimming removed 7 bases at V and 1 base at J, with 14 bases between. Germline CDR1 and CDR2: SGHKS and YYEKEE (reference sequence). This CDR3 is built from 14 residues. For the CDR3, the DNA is TGTGCCAGCTTTATCACCGGGGGGAACACTGAAGCTTTCTTT. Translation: CASFITGGNTEAFF.

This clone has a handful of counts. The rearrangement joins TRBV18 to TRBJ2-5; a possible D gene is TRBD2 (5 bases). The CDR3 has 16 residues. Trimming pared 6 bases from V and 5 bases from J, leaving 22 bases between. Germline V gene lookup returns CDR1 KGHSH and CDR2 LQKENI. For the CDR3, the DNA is TGTGCCAGCTCCTCGAAGAGGTCGGGGAACGGGGAGACCCAGTACTTC. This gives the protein CASSSKRSGNGETQYF.

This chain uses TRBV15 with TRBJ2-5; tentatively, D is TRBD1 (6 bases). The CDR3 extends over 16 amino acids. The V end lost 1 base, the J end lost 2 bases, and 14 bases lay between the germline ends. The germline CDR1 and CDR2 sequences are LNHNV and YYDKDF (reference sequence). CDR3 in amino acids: CATSRAGRGLQETQYF. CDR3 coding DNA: TGTGCCACCAGCAGAGCCGGAAGGGGGTTACAAGAGACCCAGTACTTC. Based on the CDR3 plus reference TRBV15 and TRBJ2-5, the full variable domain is DAMVIQNPRYQVTQFGKPVTLSCSQTLNHNVMYWYQQKSSQAPKLLFHYYDKDFNNEADTPDNFQSRRPNTSFCFLDIRSPGLGDTAMYLCATSRAGRGLQETQYFGPGTRLLVL.

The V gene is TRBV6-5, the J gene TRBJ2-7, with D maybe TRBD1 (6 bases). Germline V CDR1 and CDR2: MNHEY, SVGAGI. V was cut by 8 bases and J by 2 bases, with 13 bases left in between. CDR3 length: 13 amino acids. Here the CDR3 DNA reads TGTGCCAGCCGACAGGCTCAACCCTACGAGCAGTACTTC. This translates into CASRQAQPYEQYF.

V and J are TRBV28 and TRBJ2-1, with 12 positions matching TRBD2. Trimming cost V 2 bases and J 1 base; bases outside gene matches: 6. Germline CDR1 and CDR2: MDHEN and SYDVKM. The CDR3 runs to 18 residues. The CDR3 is CASSLRTSGIGSYNEQFF. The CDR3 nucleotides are TGTGCCAGCAGTTTACGGACTAGCGGGATAGGATCCTACAATGAGCAGTTCTTC.

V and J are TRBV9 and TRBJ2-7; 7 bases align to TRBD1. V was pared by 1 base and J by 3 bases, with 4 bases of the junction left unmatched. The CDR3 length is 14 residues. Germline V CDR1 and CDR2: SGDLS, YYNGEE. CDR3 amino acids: CASSVSAGGYEQYF. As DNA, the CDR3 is TGTGCCAGCAGCGTATCGGCAGGGGGCTACGAGCAGTACTTC.